Below are 27 T cell receptor beta chains sequenced from a single sample in a study of response to subunit inactivated influenza vaccine. TCRdb analysed the RT-PCR reads with MiXCR anew, one entry per CDR3 protein. This sample has approximately 680,000 distinct CDR3 sequences; approximately 14% occur once, and the top ten carry approximately 10%. The sample consisted of PBMCs from blood, taken roughly 12 days after vaccination. The origin of the receptors is a man aged 50 to 60 who received an inactivated influenza vaccine.

This clonotype has more than one count but fewer than ten. The chain links TRBV6-2 or TRBV6-3 to TRBJ2-7; D is possibly TRBD2 (5 bases). Germline CDR1 reads MNHEY; CDR2 reads SVGEGT. Between the trimmed V and J ends, which lost 1 base and 2 bases, there was a span of 12 bases. The CDR3 sequence is 15 residues long. The CDR3 sequence: CASSYYSDFTYEQYF. The CDR3, as DNA: TGTGCCAGCAGTTACTATTCGGACTTCACCTACGAGCAGTACTTC.

The chain employs TRBV5-1 and TRBJ1-6; 9 nucleotides agree with TRBD1. Germline CDR1 SGHRS, CDR2 YFSETQ. The CDR3 is 15 amino acids. V lost 4 bases to trimming and J lost 7 bases; unmatched junction nucleotides: 6. CDR3 sequence reads: CASSDSGTGNSPLHF. The CDR3 DNA follows: TGCGCCAGCAGCGACTCCGGGACAGGGAATTCACCCCTCCACTTT.

Many counts were recorded for this clonotype. J is TRBJ1-1 and V is TRBV5-1; D is uncertain. V dropped 0 bases and J dropped 4 bases, with 10 bases sitting between them. The germline V gene encodes CDR1 SGHRS and CDR2 YFSETQ. The length of the CDR3 is 14 residues. CDR3 amino acids: CASSLAAQTTEAFF. For the CDR3, the DNA is TGCGCCAGCAGCTTGGCTGCACAGACCACTGAAGCTTTCTTT. The whole variable domain, filled in from reference TRBV5-1 and TRBJ1-1, reads KAGVTQTPRYLIKTRGQQVTLSCSPISGHRSVSWYQQTPGQGLQFLFEYFSETQRNKGNFPGRFSGRQFSNSRSEMNVSTLELGDSALYLCASSLAAQTTEAFFGQGTRLTVV.

As regards this clonotype: This may stem from a read error, because a much larger clone lies one nucleotide away. CDR3 bases: TGCGCCAGCAGCTTAGCGGGAGTTTACAGAGATACGCAGTATTTT. Its protein product is CASSLAGVYRDTQYF. This chain links TRBV5-1 with TRBJ2-3, with 8 bases fitting TRBD2. The CDR3 has 15 amino acids. Trimming cost V 2 bases and J 5 bases; bases outside gene matches: 7. CDR1 and CDR2 (germline): SGHRS, YFSETQ. Together with reference TRBV5-1 and TRBJ2-3, the CDR3 gives the full variable domain: KAGVTQTPRYLIKTRGQQVTLSCSPISGHRSVSWYQQTPGQGLQFLFEYFSETQRNKGNFPGRFSGRQFSNSRSEMNVSTLELGDSALYLCASSLAGVYRDTQYFGPGTRLTVL.

The chain employs TRBV6-5 and TRBJ2-7; TRBD1 matches at 7 bases. The CDR3 runs 15 residues. V was clipped by 4 bases and J by 0 bases; unmatched bases: 6. Germline V gene sequence: CDR1 MNHEY, CDR2 SVGAGI. CDR3 bases: TGTGCCAGCAGTTCCCTCGACAGGGACTCCTACGAGCAGTACTTC. It codes for CASSSLDRDSYEQYF.

This clonotype was seen only a few times. The V call is TRBV5-1, the J call TRBJ2-3, with D unclear. Trimming shortened V by 5 bases and J by 4 bases, and 11 bases separated the two germline ends. Germline assignment: CDR1 SGHRS and CDR2 YFSETQ. This CDR3 is built from 13 residues. The CDR3 loop is CASRPAGADTQYF. In DNA, the CDR3 is TGCGCCAGCAGGCCTGCAGGAGCAGATACGCAGTATTTT.

There are a few counts of this clonotype. V and J are TRBV27 and TRBJ1-5; D call uncertain. The CDR3 spans 14 residues. Germline V gene sequence: CDR1 MNHEY, CDR2 SMNVEV (reference sequence). Trimming cost V 5 bases and J 4 bases, with 12 bases left between them. As DNA, the CDR3 is TGTGCCAGCAGTCCAATTATGTTTAATCAGCCCCAGCATTTT. Translation gives CASSPIMFNQPQHF.

The gene calls are TRBV6-1 and TRBJ2-2; 7 nucleotides align to TRBD1. The germline gives CDR1 MNHNS, CDR2 SASEGT. The trim removed 10 bases at V and 3 bases at J, leaving 5 bases unmatched. CDR3 length equals 13 residues. CDR3 loop: CATSGTDTGELFF. CDR3 bases: TGTGCCACCTCCGGGACAGACACCGGGGAGCTGTTTTTT.

This clonotype was counted at least ten times. This chain joins TRBV12-3 or TRBV12-4 and TRBJ2-7, with D perhaps being TRBD1 or TRBD2 (5 bases each). Trimming cost V 1 base and J 0 bases, with 10 bases left between them. The CDR3 sequence is 15 residues long. The CDR3 loop is CASSLGGGGSYEQYF. The CDR3 coding sequence is TGTGCCAGCAGTTTAGGTGGGGGTGGCTCCTACGAGCAGTACTTC.

This clonotype was observed a handful of times. The chain has TRBV11-1 and TRBJ2-7, with D perhaps TRBD1 or TRBD2 (5 bases each). This CDR3 has 16 amino acids. The germline V gene encodes CDR1 SGHAT and CDR2 FQDESV (reference sequence). V was shortened by 5 bases and J by 4 bases, with 21 bases between the two germline ends. Here the CDR3 reads CASSPSRDQRSYEQYF. The CDR3 DNA is TGTGCCAGCAGCCCCTCCAGGGATCAGCGGAGTTACGAGCAGTACTTC.

The rearrangement uses TRBV7-2 and TRBJ2-2; 8 nucleotides align to TRBD1. CDR1 is SGHTA, CDR2 FQGNSA, per germline. The J segment lost 5 bases and the V segment lost 5 bases, leaving 13 bases of the junction unmatched. This CDR3 spans 17 amino acids. The CDR3 sequence is CASSPQPGQGRTGELFF. CDR3 bases: TGTGCCAGCAGCCCCCAGCCCGGACAGGGTAGAACCGGGGAGCTGTTTTTT.

In its sample, this clonotype was seen many times. The CDR3 bases are TGTGCCAGCAGCTTAGTGGGACTAGCGGGAGCTTTGGACAATGAGCAGTTCTTC. Protein sequence: CASSLVGLAGALDNEQFF. This sequence joins TRBV11-2 and TRBJ2-1, with 14 positions matching TRBD2. The CDR3 contains 18 residues. Trimming took 1 base from V and 5 from J; bases not matched to a gene: 7. Looked up from germline, CDR1 is SGHAT and CDR2 is FQNNGV.

The chain has TRBV24-1 and TRBJ2-4; D ambiguous. V was clipped by 6 bases and J by 0 bases, with 11 bases between them. CDR1 KGHDR and CDR2 SFDVKD come from the germline V gene. The CDR3 covers 15 residues. Here the CDR3 DNA reads TGTGCCACCAGTACCAGCATGGAAGCCAAAAACATTCAGTACTTC. Translation gives CATSTSMEAKNIQYF.

This clonotype was observed many times. The V gene is TRBV5-1, the J gene TRBJ1-5; 7 bases fit TRBD1. From germline, CDR1 is SGHRS and CDR2 YFSETQ. V lost 0 bases and J lost 4; bases outside the gene matches: 4. The CDR3 totals 15 residues. CDR3 region: CASSLGQGSNQPQHF. In DNA, the CDR3 is TGCGCCAGCAGCTTGGGACAGGGCTCAAATCAGCCCCAGCATTTT.

This clonotype was picked up a small number of times. This chain connects TRBV28 to TRBJ2-3; possibly TRBD2 for D (6 bases). Trimming pared 4 bases from V and 0 bases from J, leaving 11 bases between. This CDR3 has 15 residues. Germline assignment: CDR1 MDHEN and CDR2 SYDVKM. CDR3 protein: CASSYIAASTDTQYF. The CDR3 nucleotides are TGTGCCAGCAGTTACATAGCGGCTAGCACAGATACGCAGTATTTT.

The chain uses TRBV4-3 and TRBJ2-7; 7 bases agree with TRBD2. V lost 2 bases to trimming and J lost 6 bases; unmatched junction nucleotides: 7. The germline gives CDR1 LGHNA, CDR2 YSLEER. The CDR3 extends over 14 amino acids. The CDR3: CASSQREDLGEQYF. CDR3 DNA: TGCGCCAGCAGCCAACGGGAGGACTTGGGCGAGCAGTACTTC.

V and J are TRBV6-1 and TRBJ1-4; 8 positions agree with TRBD1. The germline gives CDR1 MNHNS, CDR2 SASEGT. This CDR3 is built from 19 residues. Trimming cost V 6 bases and J 2 bases; bases outside gene matches: 17. The CDR3 is CASSHVEQGVFVTNEKLFF. The CDR3, as DNA: TGTGCCAGCAGCCACGTCGAACAGGGGGTTTTTGTGACTAATGAAAAACTGTTTTTT.

The rearrangement joins TRBV7-2 to TRBJ2-7, with D tentatively TRBD2 (5 bases). The V and J ends lost 7 bases and 3 bases respectively, with 10 bases between them. The CDR3 covers 12 residues. From germline, CDR1 is SGHTA and CDR2 FQGNSA. The CDR3 protein is CASTNGVYEQYF. The CDR3 DNA reads as TGTGCCAGCACCAACGGGGTCTACGAGCAGTACTTC.

This clonotype was detected a few times. The DNA for the CDR3 is TGTGCCAGCAGTGGTAGGAATGAAAAACTGTTTTTT. This codes for CASSGRNEKLFF. The chain employs TRBV2 and TRBJ1-4, with D unclear. V dropped 4 bases and J dropped 5 bases, with 5 bases sitting between them. The CDR3 totals 12 residues. Germline-derived CDR1 and CDR2 are SNHLY and FYNNEI.

The rearrangement uses TRBV4-3 and TRBJ2-7, with 7 nucleotides matching TRBD1. V trimming: 3 bases; J trimming: 2 bases; junction bases outside the gene matches: 4. The length of the CDR3 is 14 residues. Germline CDR1 LGHNA, CDR2 YSLEER. Here the CDR3 DNA reads TGCGCCAGCAGCCACGGACAGGTAGCCTACGAGCAGTACTTC. Its protein is CASSHGQVAYEQYF.

The sample holds a few counts of this clonotype. The gene calls are TRBV15 and TRBJ2-1; D uncertain. Germline-derived CDR1 and CDR2 are LNHNV and YYDKDF (reference sequence). The CDR3 is made up of 15 amino acids. V lost 5 bases and J 1 base, leaving 12 bases between the germline ends. CDR3 residues: CATSGYRRSYNEQFF. The CDR3 coding sequence is TGTGCCACCAGCGGATACAGAAGATCCTACAATGAGCAGTTCTTC.

J is TRBJ1-2 and V is TRBV18, with TRBD1 identical over 7 bases. Losses at the gene ends were 3 bases for V and 6 bases for J; bases not matched to a gene: 7. The germline V gene has CDR1 KGHSH and CDR2 LQKENI. The CDR3 length is 14 residues. The CDR3, as DNA: TGTGCCAGCTCACCCGCGGGACAGCCGAATGGCTACACCTTC. Residues: CASSPAGQPNGYTF. Supplemented by reference TRBV18 and TRBJ1-2, the full variable domain reads NAGVMQNPRHLVRRRGQEARLRCSPMKGHSHVYWYRQLPEEGLKFMVYLQKENIIDESGMPKERFSAEFPKEGPSILRIQQVVRGDSAAYFCASSPAGQPNGYTFGSGTRLTVV.

Turning to this clonotype: Mismatch with germline at one junction end may stem from a read error. The chain uses TRBV7-7 and TRBJ2-1; a possible D gene is TRBD2 (6 bases). CDR1 SSHAT and CDR2 FNYEAQ come from the germline V gene (reference sequence). CDR3 size: 16 residues. CDR3 nucleotide sequence: TGTGCTAGCAGCCCGAGGGACTCCAGCCCCCTCAATGAGCAGTTCTTC. Encoded protein: CASSPRDSSPLNEQFF.

This chain joins TRBV20-1 and TRBJ1-5; D gene uncertain. CDR1 DFQATT and CDR2 SNEGSKA come from the germline V gene (reference sequence). The CDR3 totals 13 residues. V lost 2 bases and J lost 0, with 5 bases in between. This chain's CDR3 is CSARQTSNQPQHF. The CDR3 DNA reads TGCAGTGCTAGACAGACTAGCAATCAGCCCCAGCATTTT.

In its sample, this clonotype was seen many times. The V and J genes are TRBV5-1 and TRBJ1-1; D possibly corresponds to TRBD1 (5 bases). The CDR3 contains 15 residues. From germline, CDR1 is SGHRS and CDR2 YFSETQ. Trimming removed 5 bases at V and 1 base at J, with 15 bases between. The CDR3 region is CASRSPGRPNTEAFF. The CDR3 bases are TGCGCCAGCAGGTCCCCGGGACGGCCGAACACTGAAGCTTTCTTT.

The chain recombines TRBV20-1 with TRBJ2-1, with D perhaps TRBD1 (5 bases). CDR3 length: 14 residues. CDR1 and CDR2 (germline): DFQATT, SNEGSKA (reference sequence). Trimming took 1 base from V and 2 from J, leaving 9 bases between them. CDR3 sequence reads: CSARVARAYNEQFF. CDR3 bases: TGCAGTGCTAGAGTTGCCAGGGCCTACAATGAGCAGTTCTTC.

The chain is built from TRBV20-1 and TRBJ1-4, with D tentatively TRBD1 (5 bases). This CDR3 contains 14 residues. The germline V gene encodes CDR1 DFQATT and CDR2 SNEGSKA (reference sequence). The V and J ends lost 5 bases and 4 bases respectively, with 14 bases between them. The DNA of the CDR3 is TGCAGTGCTCGGAGCCCTCAGGGTAATGAAAAACTGTTTTTT. Amino acid sequence: CSARSPQGNEKLFF.